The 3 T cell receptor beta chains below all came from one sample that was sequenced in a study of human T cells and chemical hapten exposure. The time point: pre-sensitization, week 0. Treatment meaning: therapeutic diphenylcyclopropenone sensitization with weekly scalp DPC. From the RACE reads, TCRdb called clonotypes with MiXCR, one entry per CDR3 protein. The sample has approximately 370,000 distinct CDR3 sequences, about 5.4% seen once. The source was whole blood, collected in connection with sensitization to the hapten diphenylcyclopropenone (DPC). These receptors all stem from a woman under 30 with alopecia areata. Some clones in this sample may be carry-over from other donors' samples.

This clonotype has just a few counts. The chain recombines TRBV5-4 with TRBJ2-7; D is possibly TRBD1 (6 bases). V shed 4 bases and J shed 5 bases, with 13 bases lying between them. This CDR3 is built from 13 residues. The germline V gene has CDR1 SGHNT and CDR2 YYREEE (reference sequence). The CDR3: CASSLNRDHEQYF. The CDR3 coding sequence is TGTGCCAGCAGCCTTAACAGGGACCACGAGCAGTACTTC. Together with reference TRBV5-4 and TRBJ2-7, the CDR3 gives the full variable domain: ETGVTQSPTHLIKTRGQQVTLRCSSQSGHNTVSWYQQALGQGPQFIFQYYREEENGRGNFPPRFSGLQFPNYSSELNVNALELDDSALYLCASSLNRDHEQYFGPGTRLTVT.

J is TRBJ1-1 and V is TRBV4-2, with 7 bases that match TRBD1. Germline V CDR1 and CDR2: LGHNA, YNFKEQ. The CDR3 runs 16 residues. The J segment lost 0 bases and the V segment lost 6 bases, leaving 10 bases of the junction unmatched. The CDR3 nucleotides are TGTGCCAGCAGTCCTCCCTTGGGACAGATGAACACTGAAGCTTTCTTT. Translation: CASSPPLGQMNTEAFF.

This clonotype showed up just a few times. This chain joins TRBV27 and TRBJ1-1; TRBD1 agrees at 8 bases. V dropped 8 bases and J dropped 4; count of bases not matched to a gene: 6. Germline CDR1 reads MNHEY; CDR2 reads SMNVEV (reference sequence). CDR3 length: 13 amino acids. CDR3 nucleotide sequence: TGTGCCAGCCGGGACAGGTTAAGCACTGAAGCTTTCTTT. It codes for CASRDRLSTEAFF.